Below, 17 T cell receptor beta chains from the same sample are listed, as sequenced in a study of T cells in Graves' hyperthyroidism and ophthalmopathy. TCR beta CDR3 region amplification was performed from RNA transcripts. When the TCR CDR3 underwent first-round RT-PCR, the HTBI primer set was used. In TCRdb, the multiplex PCR reads were re-called with MiXCR into one record per CDR3 protein. The sample carries 480,000 or so distinct CDR3 sequences, around 50% recorded once. The specimen sequenced was peripheral blood or thyroid tissue (not recorded which). The source is an adult woman with Graves' disease, either hyperthyroidism or ophthalmopathy (not recorded which).

The gene calls are TRBV6-5 and TRBJ1-2; weak D call: TRBD1 (6 bases). The CDR3 is made up of 15 amino acids. V was shortened by 6 bases and J by 6 bases, with 20 bases between the two germline ends. Per germline, CDR1 MNHEY and CDR2 SVGAGI. The CDR3 loop is CASSVTLEGDHGYTF. CDR3 DNA: TGTGCCAGCAGCGTGACCCTTGAGGGGGATCATGGCTACACCTTC.

V usage is TRBV7-9 and J usage is TRBJ2-5, with D perhaps given as TRBD1 or TRBD2 (5 bases each). This CDR3 is 13 amino acids long. Per the germline V gene, CDR1 is SEHNR and CDR2 is FQNEAQ (reference sequence). V was cut by 5 bases and J by 5 bases, with 12 bases left in between. The CDR3 DNA sequence: TGTGCCAGCAGCCCCGGGGCGGCGGAGACCCAGTACTTC. This codes for CASSPGAAETQYF.

This CDR3 reads CASSVGGSGARGYTF. CDR3 coding DNA: TGTGCCAGCAGCGTAGGAGGCTCAGGGGCGCGGGGCTACACCTTC. This chain connects TRBV9 to TRBJ1-2; perhaps TRBD1 as D (6 bases). Germline CDR1 and CDR2: SGDLS and YYNGEE. The CDR3 contains 15 residues. V shed 0 bases and J shed 8 bases, with 17 bases lying between them.

The chain combines TRBV20-1 with TRBJ1-1, with D possibly being TRBD1 (5 bases). The V gene's germline CDR1 is DFQATT and CDR2 SNEGSKA (reference sequence). The V and J ends lost 1 base and 4 bases respectively, with 13 bases between them. The CDR3 runs 14 residues. The CDR3 DNA is TGCAGTGCTAGAGCGGGACCGTTGGGCACTGAAGCTTTCTTT. The encoded protein is CSARAGPLGTEAFF.

The chain uses TRBV20-1 and TRBJ2-5; perhaps TRBD2 as D (5 bases). The CDR3 is 15 residues long. Trimming took off 5 bases at V and 2 bases at J, with 18 bases between the two ends. The germline gives CDR1 DFQATT, CDR2 SNEGSKA (reference sequence). CDR3 nucleotides: TGCAGTGCTCGAGTCCTCTCCGGGAATCAAGAGACCCAGTACTTC. It yields the protein CSARVLSGNQETQYF.

This clonotype has only a few counts. V gene TRBV24-1 combines with J gene TRBJ1-1; 7 bases match TRBD1. Trimming at V came to 9 bases and at J to 4 bases, leaving 10 bases not matched to a gene. Germline V gene data show CDR1 as KGHDR and CDR2 as SFDVKD. This CDR3 is built from 14 residues. CDR3 sequence reads: CATRRTGGGTEAFF. The CDR3 nucleotides are TGTGCCACCCGGAGGACAGGCGGGGGCACTGAAGCTTTCTTT.

The chain carries TRBV29-1 and TRBJ1-2, with 8 bases fitting TRBD1. The CDR3 is 16 residues long. Germline CDR1 reads SQVTM; CDR2 reads ANQGSEA. J lost 9 bases, V lost 0 bases, and 15 bases had no gene match. CDR3 sequence reads: CSVEEVGQGSVKSYTF. The CDR3, as DNA: TGCAGCGTTGAAGAAGTAGGACAGGGTTCGGTAAAAAGCTACACCTTC.

The chain combines TRBV7-8 with TRBJ1-6, with 8 nucleotides matching TRBD1. This CDR3 is 15 amino acids long. V shed 5 bases, J shed 7 bases, and the junction held 7 bases outside the gene matches. Per the germline V gene, CDR1 is SGHVS and CDR2 is FQNEAQ. CDR3 coding DNA: TGTGCCAGCAGCCGTTGGAGGACAGGGAATTCACCCCTCCACTTT. Protein: CASSRWRTGNSPLHF.

This clonotype was counted many times. The rearrangement joins TRBV6-1 to TRBJ1-6; a weak D match, TRBD1 (5 bases). Deletions cut 0 bases from V and 5 bases from J, with 8 bases between. The germline V gene has CDR1 MNHNS and CDR2 SASEGT. CDR3 length: 15 residues. The CDR3 region is CASSEAGANNSPLHF. CDR3 bases: TGTGCCAGCAGTGAAGCTGGGGCGAATAATTCACCCCTCCACTTT.

This clonotype was seen ten or more times. Here the CDR3 DNA reads TGCAGTGTGCGGGAGAGTACGAACACCGGGGAGCTGTTTTTT. It specifies CSVRESTNTGELFF. V and J are TRBV20-1 and TRBJ2-2, with TRBD2 matching 7 bases. The CDR3 totals 14 residues. In germline, CDR1 is DFQATT, CDR2 SNEGSKA (reference sequence). The trim removed 7 bases at V and 0 bases at J, leaving 5 bases unmatched.

This clonotype was detected ten times or more. The gene calls are TRBV19 and TRBJ1-1, with D hard to call. This CDR3 has 13 amino acids. Between the trimmed V and J ends, which lost 4 bases and 0 bases, there was a span of 6 bases. Germline loops: CDR1 LNHDA, CDR2 SQIVND (reference sequence). This CDR3 is CASSTQMNTEAFF. CDR3 coding DNA: TGTGCCAGTAGTACTCAAATGAACACTGAAGCTTTCTTT.

The V call is TRBV7-9, the J call TRBJ2-5; the D is unclear. Between the trimmed V and J ends, which lost 3 bases and 2 bases, there was a span of 7 bases. CDR3 length: 13 residues. Germline loops: CDR1 SEHNR, CDR2 FQNEAQ (reference sequence). Here the CDR3 reads CASSFVIQETQYF. The CDR3, as DNA: TGTGCCAGCAGCTTTGTTATACAAGAGACCCAGTACTTC.

V is TRBV20-1 and J is TRBJ2-7, with 8 bases lining up with TRBD1. With V trimmed by 3 bases and J by 3 bases, 7 bases remained unmatched. This CDR3 region has 14 residues. The V gene's germline CDR1 is DFQATT and CDR2 SNEGSKA (reference sequence). DNA for the CDR3: TGCAGTGCTAGTGGGGACAGGAACTTCTACGAGCAGTACTTC. Its translation is CSASGDRNFYEQYF.

The chain combines TRBV6-6 with TRBJ2-3, with 9 bases lining up with TRBD2. Germline lookup yields CDR1 MNHNY and CDR2 SVGAGI (reference sequence). The CDR3 totals 17 residues. The junction had 6 bases not matched to a gene; V was cut back by 0 bases and J by 2 bases. CDR3 bases: TGTGCCAGCAGTTACTCGGCTAGCGGGACGAACACAGATACGCAGTATTTT. Translated, it gives CASSYSASGTNTDTQYF.

A word on this clonotype: A clone one base away is much larger, so this may be a read error. Given the absence of the conserved phenylalanine or tryptophan at the CDR3 end, a read error is likely. The V gene is TRBV7-9, the J gene TRBJ1-2; D perhaps matches TRBD1 (6 bases). The CDR3 totals 17 residues. Germline CDR1 and CDR2: SEHNR and FQNEAQ (reference sequence). Trimming shortened V by 3 bases and J by 0 bases, and 17 bases separated the two germline ends. The CDR3 region is CASSLEGGEVTNYGYTL. As DNA, the CDR3 is TGTGCCAGCAGCTTGGAGGGGGGTGAAGTAACTAACTATGGCTACACCCTC.

V and J are TRBV7-9 and TRBJ2-3, with 11 bases that match TRBD2. After removal of 7 bases from V and 5 bases from J, the junction contained 11 bases not matched to a gene. Germline V CDR1 and CDR2: SEHNR, FQNEAQ (reference sequence). There are 16 residues in the CDR3. CDR3 protein: CASTPSTSGEVDTQYF. Written as DNA, the CDR3 is TGTGCCAGCACCCCCTCGACTAGCGGGGAAGTAGATACGCAGTATTTT.

This clonotype was counted a few times. This sequence joins TRBV28 and TRBJ1-2, with TRBD1 matching over 9 bases. This CDR3 contains 14 residues. Losses at the gene ends were 7 bases for V and 6 bases for J; bases not matched to a gene: 9. Germline-derived CDR1 and CDR2 are MDHEN and SYDVKM. The CDR3: CASNRIRDRDGYTF. CDR3 sequence (DNA): TGTGCCAGCAACCGAATCCGGGACAGGGATGGCTACACCTTC.